The source of this TCR beta chain is a study of T cells in Graves' hyperthyroidism and ophthalmopathy. There were TCR beta CDR3 regions amplified from RNA transcripts. An initial round of RT-PCR targeting the TCR CDR3 relied on the HTBI primer set. TCRdb recomputed calls from the multiplex PCR reads with MiXCR, one row per CDR3 protein. The repertoire holds approximately 400,000 distinct CDR3 sequences, with 15% to 19% as singletons. General study findings and limits: Blood also contained most expanded thyroid clonotypes above 0.001. Ophthalmopathy stood apart from stable hyperthyroidism in a 13 V-J model.

In this sample, this clonotype turned up many times. As yet, its antigen is unknown. The CDR3 covers 13 residues. CDR1 is LNHDA and CDR2 is SQIVND in the germline V gene (reference sequence). V lost 5 bases and J 1 base, leaving 8 bases between the germline ends. Sequenced sample: blood. This rearrangement joins TRBV19 to TRBJ1-1, with D perhaps matching TRBD1 (6 bases). This receptor was taken from a young woman with Graves' hyperthyroidism. CDR3 region: CASSDRTNTEAFF. The CDR3 region has the DNA TGTGCCAGTAGTGACAGGACGAACACTGAAGCTTTCTTT.